The subject of this entry is one T cell receptor (beta chain). Authors' methods: It was from reference gene primer amplification that nucleated cell counts were estimated. Clones were read by immunoSEQ multiplex PCR, and TCRdb kept only the in-frame ones, dropping some. V and J calls and clone size come straight from that table; D and trimming were deduced from the DNA. The sample records 300,000 to 400,000 clones, approximately 87% being singletons. This sample was taken from a study of blood T cell repertoires in COVID-19. Overall study: The United States, Italy and Spain were the sources of the acute and convalescent COVID-19 samples. Sources were T cells, B-cell-depleted T cells, or PBMCs; the material itself was cDNA or gDNA.

The germline V gene encodes CDR1 SGHRS and CDR2 YFSETQ. There are 13 residues in the CDR3. With 4 bases removed from V and 2 bases from J, the gap between germline ends came to 10 bases. The sample consisted of peripheral blood. The clonotype comes from a woman between 50 and 59 years old who had recovered from COVID-19. The rearrangement joins TRBV5-1 to TRBJ2-7; D uncertain. In nucleotides, the CDR3 is TGCGCCAGCAGCGGCCGTGATCCCTACGAGCAGTACTTC. Protein: CASSGRDPYEQYF.